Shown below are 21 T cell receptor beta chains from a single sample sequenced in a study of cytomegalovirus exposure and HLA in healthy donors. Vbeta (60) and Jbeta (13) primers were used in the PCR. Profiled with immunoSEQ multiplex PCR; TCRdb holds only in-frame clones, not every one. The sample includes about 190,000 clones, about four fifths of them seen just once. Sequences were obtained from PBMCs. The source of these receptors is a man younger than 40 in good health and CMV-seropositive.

CDR3: CASTRTSGGETQYF. The CDR3 nucleotides are TGTGCCAGCACCAGGACTAGTGGGGGCGAGACCCAGTACTTC. The chain links TRBV7-8 to TRBJ2-5; a weak D match, TRBD2 (7 bases). The CDR3 spans 14 residues. The germline V and J ends were trimmed by 7 bases and 5 bases, with 17 bases remaining between them. Germline loops: CDR1 SGHVS, CDR2 FQNEAQ.

CDR3 bases: TGTGCCAGCAGCTTCAGGGACAATGAGCAGTTCTTC. Translating it yields CASSFRDNEQFF. The chain links TRBV7-9 to TRBJ2-1, with D tentatively TRBD1 (5 bases). Germline lookup yields CDR1 SEHNR and CDR2 FQNEAQ (reference sequence). The CDR3 consists of 12 residues. V lost 3 bases, J lost 5 bases, and 5 bases lay in between. Variable domain in full (rest from reference TRBV7-9 and TRBJ2-1): DTGVSQNPRHKITKRGQNVTFRCDPISEHNRLYWYRQTLGQGPEFLTYFQNEAQLEKSRLLSDRFSAERPKGSFSTLEIQRTEQGDSAMYLCASSFRDNEQFFGPGTRLTVL.

CDR3 sequence reads: CASSIGQDSNQPQHF. CDR3 nucleotide sequence: TGTGCCAGCTCCATAGGACAGGATAGCAATCAGCCCCAGCATTTT. The J gene is TRBJ1-5, the V gene TRBV18; 7 positions match TRBD1. CDR1 and CDR2 (germline): KGHSH, LQKENI. The CDR3 loop spans 15 amino acids. After removal of 6 bases from V and 0 bases from J, the junction contained 5 bases not matched to a gene. Filled out from reference TRBV18 and TRBJ1-5, the complete variable domain reads NAGVMQNPRHLVRRRGQEARLRCSPMKGHSHVYWYRQLPEEGLKFMVYLQKENIIDESGMPKERFSAEFPKEGPSILRIQQVVRGDSAAYFCASSIGQDSNQPQHFGDGTRLSIL.

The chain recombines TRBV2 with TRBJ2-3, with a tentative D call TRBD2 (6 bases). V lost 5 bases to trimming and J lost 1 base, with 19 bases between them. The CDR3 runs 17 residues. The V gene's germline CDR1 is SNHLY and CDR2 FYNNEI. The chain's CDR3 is CASSRPYEGGGTDTQYF. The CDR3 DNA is TGTGCCAGCAGTCGTCCTTATGAGGGAGGAGGCACAGATACGCAGTATTTT.

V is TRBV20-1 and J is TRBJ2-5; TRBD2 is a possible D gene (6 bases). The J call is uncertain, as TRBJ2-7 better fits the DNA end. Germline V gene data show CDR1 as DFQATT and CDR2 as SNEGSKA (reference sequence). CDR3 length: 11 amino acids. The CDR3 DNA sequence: TGCAGTGCTGGGGAGGCGTACGAGCAGTACTTC. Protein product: CSAGEAYEQYF.

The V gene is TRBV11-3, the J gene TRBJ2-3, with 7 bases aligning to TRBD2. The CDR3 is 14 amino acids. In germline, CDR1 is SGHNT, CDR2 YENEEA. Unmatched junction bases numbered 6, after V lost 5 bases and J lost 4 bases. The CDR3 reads CASSPTSASDTQYF. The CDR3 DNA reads TGTGCCAGCAGCCCTACTAGCGCCTCAGATACGCAGTATTTT.

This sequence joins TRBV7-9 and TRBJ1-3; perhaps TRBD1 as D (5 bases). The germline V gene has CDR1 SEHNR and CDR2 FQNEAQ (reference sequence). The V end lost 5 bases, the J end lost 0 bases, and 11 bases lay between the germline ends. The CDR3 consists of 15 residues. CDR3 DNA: TGTGCCAGCAGCCAGAGACAGAACTCTGGAAACACCATATATTTT. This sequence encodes CASSQRQNSGNTIYF.

CDR3 sequence reads: CASSQDRRGGYTF. The CDR3 nucleotides are TGTGCCAGCAGCCAAGATAGGAGGGGAGGCTACACCTTC. V usage is TRBV11-2 and J usage is TRBJ1-2; D is possibly TRBD1 (5 bases). The CDR3 runs to 13 residues. V was trimmed by 5 bases and J by 8 bases, leaving 15 bases between them. CDR1 is SGHAT, CDR2 FQNNGV, per germline. The whole variable domain, remainder taken from reference TRBV11-2 and TRBJ1-2, is EAGVAQSPRYKIIEKRQSVAFWCNPISGHATLYWYQQILGQGPKLLIQFQNNGVVDDSQLPKDRFSAERLKGVDSTLKIQPAKLEDSAVYLCASSQDRRGGYTFGSGTRLTVV.

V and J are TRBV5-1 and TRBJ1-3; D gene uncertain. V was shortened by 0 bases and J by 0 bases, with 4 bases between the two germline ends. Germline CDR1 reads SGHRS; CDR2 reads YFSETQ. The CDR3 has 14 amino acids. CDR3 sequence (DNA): TGCGCCAGCAGCTTGGGAGGCTCTGGAAACACCATATATTTT. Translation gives CASSLGGSGNTIYF. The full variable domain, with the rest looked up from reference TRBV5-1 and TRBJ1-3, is KAGVTQTPRYLIKTRGQQVTLSCSPISGHRSVSWYQQTPGQGLQFLFEYFSETQRNKGNFPGRFSGRQFSNSRSEMNVSTLELGDSALYLCASSLGGSGNTIYFGEGSWLTVV.

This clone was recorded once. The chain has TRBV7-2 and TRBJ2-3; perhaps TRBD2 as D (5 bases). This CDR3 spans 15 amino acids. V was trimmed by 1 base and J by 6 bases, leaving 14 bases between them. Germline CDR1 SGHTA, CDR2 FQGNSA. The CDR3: CASSLGALGVDTQYF. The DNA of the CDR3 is TGTGCCAGCAGCTTAGGGGCTTTGGGAGTGGATACGCAGTATTTT. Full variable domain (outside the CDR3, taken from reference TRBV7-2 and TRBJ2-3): GAGVSQSPSNKVTEKGKDVELRCDPISGHTALYWYRQSLGQGLEFLIYFQGNSAPDKSGLPSDRFSAERTGGSVSTLTIQRTQQEDSAVYLCASSLGALGVDTQYFGPGTRLTVL.

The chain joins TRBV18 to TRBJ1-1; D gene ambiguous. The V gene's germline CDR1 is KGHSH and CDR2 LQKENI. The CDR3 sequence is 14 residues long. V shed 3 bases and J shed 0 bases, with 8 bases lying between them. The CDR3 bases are TGTGCCAGCTCACCCTCCAGCGTGAACACTGAAGCTTTCTTT. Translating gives CASSPSSVNTEAFF.

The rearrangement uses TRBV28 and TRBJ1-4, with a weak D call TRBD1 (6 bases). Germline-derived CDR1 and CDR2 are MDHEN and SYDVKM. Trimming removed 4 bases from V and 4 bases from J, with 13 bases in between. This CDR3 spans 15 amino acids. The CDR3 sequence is CASSSGQPNNEKLFF. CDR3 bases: TGTGCCAGCAGTTCCGGACAGCCTAATAATGAAAAACTGTTTTTT.

The CDR3 loop reads CASSWDRAYEQYF. DNA of the CDR3: TGTGCCAGCAGCTGGGACAGAGCCTACGAGCAGTACTTC. This chain joins TRBV11-1 and TRBJ2-7; 7 bases match TRBD1. This CDR3 is built from 13 residues. Germline V gene lookup returns CDR1 SGHAT and CDR2 FQDESV (reference sequence). The V segment lost 4 bases and the J segment 2 bases; nucleotides outside the gene matches: 2.

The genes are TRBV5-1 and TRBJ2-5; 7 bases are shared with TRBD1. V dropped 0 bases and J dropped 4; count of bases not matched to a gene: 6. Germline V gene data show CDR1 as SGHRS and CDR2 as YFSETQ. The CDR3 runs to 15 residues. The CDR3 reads CASSLGQGVGETQYF. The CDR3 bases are TGCGCCAGCAGCTTGGGGCAGGGGGTAGGAGAGACCCAGTACTTC.

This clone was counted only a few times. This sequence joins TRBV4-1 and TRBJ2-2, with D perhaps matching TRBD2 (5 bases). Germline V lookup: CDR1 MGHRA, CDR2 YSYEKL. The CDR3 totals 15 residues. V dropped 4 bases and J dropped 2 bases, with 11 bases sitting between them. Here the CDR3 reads CASSPRGSNTGELFF. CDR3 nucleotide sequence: TGCGCCAGCAGCCCGAGAGGGAGTAACACCGGGGAGCTGTTTTTT.

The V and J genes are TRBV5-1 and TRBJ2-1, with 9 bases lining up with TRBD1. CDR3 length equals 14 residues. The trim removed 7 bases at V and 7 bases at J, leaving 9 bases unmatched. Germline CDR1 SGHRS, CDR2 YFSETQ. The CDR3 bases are TGCGCCAGCTACGGACAGGGGAGCGGAAATGAGCAGTTCTTC. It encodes CASYGQGSGNEQFF.

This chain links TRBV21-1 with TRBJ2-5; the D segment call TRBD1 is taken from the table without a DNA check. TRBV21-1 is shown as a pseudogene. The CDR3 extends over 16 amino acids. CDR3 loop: CASSIRTGVMQETQYF. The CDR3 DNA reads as TGTGCCAGCAGCATCCGGACAGGAGTTATGCAAGAGACCCAGTACTTC.

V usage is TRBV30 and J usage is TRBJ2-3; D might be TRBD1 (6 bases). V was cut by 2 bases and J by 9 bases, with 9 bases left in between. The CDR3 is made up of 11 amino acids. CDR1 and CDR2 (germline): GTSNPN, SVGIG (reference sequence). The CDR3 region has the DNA TGTGCCTGGAGTCCCGGACAGACGCAGTATTTT. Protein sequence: CAWSPGQTQYF.

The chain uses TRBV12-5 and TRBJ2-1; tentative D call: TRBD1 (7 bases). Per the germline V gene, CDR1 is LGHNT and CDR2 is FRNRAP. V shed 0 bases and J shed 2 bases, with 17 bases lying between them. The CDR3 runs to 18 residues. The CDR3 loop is CASGLVLGRGETYNEQFF. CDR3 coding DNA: TGTGCTAGTGGTTTGGTACTGGGCAGGGGGGAAACCTACAATGAGCAGTTCTTC.

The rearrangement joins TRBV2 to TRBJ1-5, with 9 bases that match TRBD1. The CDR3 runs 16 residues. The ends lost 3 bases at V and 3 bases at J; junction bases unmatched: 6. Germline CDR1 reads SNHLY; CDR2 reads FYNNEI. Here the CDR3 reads CASSDRDRALNQPQHF. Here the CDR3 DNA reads TGTGCCAGCAGTGACCGGGACAGGGCCCTCAATCAGCCCCAGCATTTT.

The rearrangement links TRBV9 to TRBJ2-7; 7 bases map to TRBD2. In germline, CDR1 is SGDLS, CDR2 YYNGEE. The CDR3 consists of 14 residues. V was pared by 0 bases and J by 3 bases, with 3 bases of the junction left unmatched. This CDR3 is CASSVGSGGYEQYF. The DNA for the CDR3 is TGTGCCAGCAGCGTAGGTTCGGGAGGCTACGAGCAGTACTTC.